A single sample gave rise to the 30 T cell receptor beta chains below, sequenced in a study of cytotoxic CD8 clonotypes in ibrutinib-treated CLL (dated by TCRdb to 2020 to 2023). Receptors were amplified or captured by the immunoSEQ multiplex PCR assay. Here the immuneACCESS table is served through TCRdb, limited to in-frame sequences with V and J called. Missing clones are a known gap in these copies; in checked studies unresolved V genes cover under half, and the rest lacks a known reason. In all, the sample holds around 160,000 clones, and about four fifths of those were seen once. The ten most abundant clones make up over 2% of the sample. The sample's time point label, decoded: eleven to twelve months on ibrutinib. The sequenced sample was PBMCs, obtained after 12 months of ibrutinib treatment. These receptors originate from a human donor with chronic lymphocytic leukemia.

The chain has TRBV28 and TRBJ2-1, with TRBD1 as a possible D gene (6 bases). The CDR3 sequence is 16 residues long. Between the trimmed V and J ends, which lost 5 bases and 0 bases, there was a span of 14 bases. Germline CDR1 MDHEN, CDR2 SYDVKM. The CDR3: CASSTDSRYSYNEQFF. The CDR3 nucleotides are TGTGCCAGCAGTACGGACAGCCGATACTCCTACAATGAGCAGTTCTTC.

The CDR3: CASSSEGGLETQYF. CDR3 DNA: TGTGCCAGCAGCTCCGAGGGGGGCTTAGAGACCCAGTACTTC. The V call is TRBV5-4, the J call TRBJ2-5; D may match TRBD1 or TRBD2 (6 bases each). Germline CDR1 SGHNT, CDR2 YYREEE (reference sequence). Trimming stripped 3 bases from V and 4 bases from J, with 13 bases between. This CDR3 has 14 amino acids.

This chain links TRBV27 with TRBJ2-1, with no clear D. V lost 3 bases and J 9 bases, leaving 9 bases between the germline ends. In germline, CDR1 is MNHEY, CDR2 SMNVEV (reference sequence). The CDR3 length is 12 residues. CDR3 sequence: CASSFSLTEQFF. The DNA for the CDR3 is TGTGCCAGCAGTTTCTCCCTGACTGAGCAGTTCTTC.

J is TRBJ2-2 and V is TRBV7-2; 7 positions agree with TRBD1. Germline V lookup: CDR1 SGHTA, CDR2 FQGNSA. J lost 5 bases, V lost 5 bases, and 8 bases had no gene match. This CDR3 is built from 15 residues. The CDR3 bases are TGTGCCAGCAGCCCTGACAGGGTGGAGACCGGGGAGCTGTTTTTT. It yields the protein CASSPDRVETGELFF.

CDR3 residues: CASSRTVSYEQYF. CDR3 sequence (DNA): TGTGCCAGCAGTCGGACGGTTTCCTACGAGCAGTACTTC. The rearrangement links TRBV28 to TRBJ2-7; D is undetermined. CDR1 is MDHEN and CDR2 is SYDVKM in the germline V gene. This CDR3 is 13 amino acids long. The V end lost 5 bases, the J end lost 1 base, and 9 bases lay between the germline ends.

The chain uses TRBV28 and TRBJ2-1; tentative D call: TRBD2 (6 bases). The CDR3 length is 14 residues. Germline V gene lookup returns CDR1 MDHEN and CDR2 SYDVKM. Trimming removed 3 bases from V and 10 bases from J, with 16 bases in between. CDR3 bases: TGTGCCAGCAGTTTGAGACTAGACGGTGAGGAGCAGTTCTTC. Translated, it gives CASSLRLDGEEQFF.

The gene calls are TRBV27 and TRBJ1-5; D is undetermined. This CDR3 region has 14 residues. V lost 6 bases and J 7 bases, leaving 16 bases between the germline ends. Germline loops: CDR1 MNHEY, CDR2 SMNVEV (reference sequence). The CDR3 reads CASRGNSGRQPQHF. In nucleotides, the CDR3 is TGTGCCAGCAGGGGGAACAGTGGACGACAGCCCCAGCATTTT.

A single count supports this clone. In DNA, the CDR3 is TGCGCCAGCAGCTTGGAGCTAGGCGGGACCGGGGAGCTGTTTTTT. It specifies CASSLELGGTGELFF. The chain recombines TRBV5-1 with TRBJ2-2, with D possibly being TRBD2 (5 bases). V was shortened by 0 bases and J by 5 bases, with 11 bases between the two germline ends. Germline-derived CDR1 and CDR2 are SGHRS and YFSETQ. The CDR3 runs to 15 residues.

The genes are TRBV28 and TRBJ1-2; D unclear. The V gene lost 5 bases and the J gene lost 2 bases, with 12 bases spanning the gap. The CDR3 is 14 residues long. CDR1 and CDR2 from the germline V gene are MDHEN and SYDVKM. CDR3 in amino acids: CASSPGPGNYGYTF. CDR3 bases: TGTGCCAGCAGTCCTGGACCAGGCAACTATGGCTACACCTTC.

The rearrangement joins TRBV28 to TRBJ1-2, with D perhaps TRBD1 (5 bases). Trimming cost V 0 bases and J 6 bases, with 5 bases left between them. The CDR3 length is 12 residues. Germline V lookup: CDR1 MDHEN, CDR2 SYDVKM. CDR3 residues: CASSLWGDGYTF. CDR3 sequence (DNA): TGTGCCAGCAGTTTATGGGGGGATGGCTACACCTTC.

This clone was seen a few times. Other DNA sequences in the sample encode the same CDR3. This rearrangement joins TRBV28 to TRBJ2-6, with TRBD1 matching 7 bases. The germline V gene encodes CDR1 MDHEN and CDR2 SYDVKM. This CDR3 has 15 residues. Trimming cost V 5 bases and J 4 bases; bases outside gene matches: 5. The CDR3, as DNA: TGTGCCAGCAGTCCGACAGGGTCCGGGGCCAACGTCCTGACTTTC. It specifies CASSPTGSGANVLTF.

The genes are TRBV19 and TRBJ2-5; 7 nucleotides align to TRBD2. After removal of 5 bases from V and 5 bases from J, the junction contained 11 bases not matched to a gene. CDR3 length: 15 residues. Looked up from germline, CDR1 is LNHDA and CDR2 is SQIVND (reference sequence). CDR3 sequence (DNA): TGTGCCAGTAGTGGCGGGGGAGCCCCGGGGGAGACCCAGTACTTC. It yields the protein CASSGGGAPGETQYF.

V and J are TRBV19 and TRBJ1-1; 7 positions agree with TRBD1. The ends lost 3 bases at V and 3 bases at J; junction bases unmatched: 10. The length of the CDR3 is 16 residues. The germline CDR1 and CDR2 sequences are LNHDA and SQIVND (reference sequence). The CDR3 region has the DNA TGTGCCAGTAGTATCGGGATCCGACAGGGTGACACTGAAGCTTTCTTT. Its protein product is CASSIGIRQGDTEAFF.

Notes on this clone: The sample has other DNA sequences that encode this CDR3 too. This chain connects TRBV4-3 to TRBJ1-6; D gene uncertain. Trimming removed 0 bases from V and 3 bases from J, with 9 bases in between. The CDR3 is 16 residues long. The germline CDR1 and CDR2 sequences are LGHNA and YSLEER. CDR3 sequence (DNA): TGCGCCAGCAGCCAAGATTCAGGAATCTATAATTCACCCCTCCACTTT. This gives the protein CASSQDSGIYNSPLHF.

The chain has TRBV10-3 and TRBJ2-1; D may be TRBD2 (6 bases). The germline V gene encodes CDR1 ENHRY and CDR2 SYGVKD. Trimming left V 9 bases short and J 5 bases short, with 11 bases between. The CDR3 runs 12 residues. The CDR3 DNA follows: TGTGCCATACGCGGGAATCACAATGAGCAGTTCTTC. It translates to CAIRGNHNEQFF.

The rearrangement joins TRBV18 to TRBJ1-6; D possibly corresponds to TRBD1 (5 bases). V was pared by 5 bases and J by 9 bases, with 14 bases between. Germline assignment: CDR1 KGHSH and CDR2 LQKENI. The CDR3 totals 14 residues. The chain's CDR3 is CASSFQGLGSPLHF. The CDR3 DNA reads as TGTGCCAGCTCATTTCAGGGTCTGGGTTCACCCCTCCACTTT. Full variable domain (remainder filled in from reference TRBV18 and TRBJ1-6): NAGVMQNPRHLVRRRGQEARLRCSPMKGHSHVYWYRQLPEEGLKFMVYLQKENIIDESGMPKERFSAEFPKEGPSILRIQQVVRGDSAAYFCASSFQGLGSPLHFGNGTRLTVT.

This sequence joins TRBV19 and TRBJ1-5; D is perhaps TRBD1 (5 bases). CDR1 LNHDA and CDR2 SQIVND come from the germline V gene (reference sequence). V was clipped by 1 base and J by 6 bases, with 10 bases between them. The CDR3 totals 14 residues. The CDR3 coding sequence is TGTGCCAGTAGTATAGGGTGGGGCGGTCAGCCCCAGCATTTT. It codes for CASSIGWGGQPQHF. The entire variable domain, with the rest obtained from reference TRBV19 and TRBJ1-5, is as follows: DGGITQSPKYLFRKEGQNVTLSCEQNLNHDAMYWYRQDPGQGLRLIYYSQIVNDFQKGDIAEGYSVSREKKESFPLTVTSAQKNPTAFYLCASSIGWGGQPQHFGDGTRLSIL.

The chain combines TRBV6-5 with TRBJ1-1; tentative D call: TRBD1 (6 bases). Germline-derived CDR1 and CDR2 are MNHEY and SVGAGI. With 6 bases removed from V and 2 bases from J, the gap between germline ends came to 16 bases. The CDR3 has 15 amino acids. The CDR3 here is CASSYKGGANTEAFF. CDR3 DNA: TGTGCCAGCAGCTACAAAGGGGGGGCAAACACTGAAGCTTTCTTT.

This rearrangement joins TRBV6-6 to TRBJ2-7; 7 nucleotides line up with TRBD2. The CDR3 has 15 amino acids. Per the germline V gene, CDR1 is MNHNY and CDR2 is SVGAGI (reference sequence). Losses at the gene ends were 6 bases for V and 4 bases for J; bases not matched to a gene: 12. The CDR3 bases are TGTGCCAGCAGATACCTAGCGGAGACCTTATACGAGCAGTACTTC. This sequence encodes CASRYLAETLYEQYF.

This clone was counted once. V and J are TRBV5-5 and TRBJ1-2, with a possible D match to TRBD1 (5 bases). The CDR3 contains 13 residues. Trimming pared 5 bases from V and 12 bases from J, leaving 20 bases between. CDR1 and CDR2 from the germline V gene are SGHKS and YYEKEE (reference sequence). The CDR3 spells CASSLDSTLGDTF. The CDR3 DNA reads TGTGCCAGCAGTCTTGACAGCACCCTTGGGGACACCTTC.

This chain connects TRBV7-8 to TRBJ2-5, with D tentatively TRBD1 or TRBD2 (6 bases each). V lost 4 bases to trimming and J lost 5 bases, with 14 bases between them. Looked up from germline, CDR1 is SGHVS and CDR2 is FQNEAQ. This CDR3 spans 14 amino acids. The CDR3 reads CASSSTGRGETQYF. CDR3 bases: TGTGCCAGCAGCTCGACAGGACGGGGGGAGACCCAGTACTTC.

The chain has TRBV5-6 and TRBJ1-5; unclear D gene. The CDR3 covers 13 residues. Germline V gene lookup returns CDR1 SGHDT and CDR2 YYEEEE. Trimming took 0 bases from V and 7 from J, leaving 8 bases between them. CDR3 sequence (DNA): TGTGCCAGCAGCTTGGAGGGCAGCCAGCCCCAGCATTTT. Translation gives CASSLEGSQPQHF.

To note about this clone: The same CDR3 arises from other DNA sequences in this sample as well. This chain links TRBV5-1 with TRBJ2-5; 12 bases are a match to TRBD1. The germline CDR1 and CDR2 sequences are SGHRS and YFSETQ. The CDR3 is 14 residues long. V lost 7 bases to trimming and J lost 5 bases; unmatched junction nucleotides: 6. CDR3 in DNA: TGCGCCAGCTCGGGACAGGGGGCCTTGGAGACCCAGTACTTC. Amino acid sequence: CASSGQGALETQYF.

This clone came up a few times. The genes are TRBV28 and TRBJ2-7; TRBD1 matches 7 bases. Germline trimming cut 1 base from V and 3 bases from J; bases unmatched to any gene: 6. This CDR3 region has 15 residues. In germline, CDR1 is MDHEN, CDR2 SYDVKM. In nucleotides, the CDR3 is TGTGCCAGCAGTTTATTCCCGGGACAGTACTACGAGCAGTACTTC. Its translation is CASSLFPGQYYEQYF.

The V gene is TRBV28, the J gene TRBJ1-6; D not resolved. V was pared by 5 bases and J by 10 bases, with 9 bases between. Looked up from germline, CDR1 is MDHEN and CDR2 is SYDVKM. The CDR3 consists of 12 residues. The CDR3 loop reads CASSMIQSPLHF. The CDR3 region has the DNA TGTGCCAGCAGTATGATACAGTCACCCCTCCACTTT.

The chain couples TRBV6-5 to TRBJ2-3; no clear D gene. The CDR3 consists of 11 residues. Germline V lookup: CDR1 MNHEY, CDR2 SVGAGI. V was shortened by 4 bases and J by 7 bases, with 6 bases between the two germline ends. The CDR3 sequence: CASSSKNTQYF. The CDR3 DNA reads as TGTGCCAGCAGTTCAAAAAATACGCAGTATTTT.

The chain uses TRBV4-1 and TRBJ2-7, with a weak D call TRBD2 (5 bases). V was trimmed by 4 bases and J by 0 bases, leaving 10 bases between them. The CDR3 runs 14 residues. Germline CDR1 reads MGHRA; CDR2 reads YSYEKL. The DNA of the CDR3 is TGCGCCAGCAGCCCCCGCCGGGACTCCTACGAGCAGTACTTC. This sequence encodes CASSPRRDSYEQYF.

The V call is TRBV4-3, the J call TRBJ1-1; 7 nucleotides match TRBD1. This CDR3 contains 15 residues. Unmatched junction bases numbered 8, after V lost 1 base and J lost 6 bases. Germline lookup yields CDR1 LGHNA and CDR2 YSLEER. The CDR3 DNA is TGCGCCAGCAGCCAAGGTCGAGACAGGGTATCTGAAGCTTTCTTT. Protein sequence: CASSQGRDRVSEAFF.

This clone occurred once. The chain recombines TRBV30 with TRBJ1-3; D gene ambiguous. This CDR3 comprises 13 residues. Germline V gene sequence: CDR1 GTSNPN, CDR2 SVGIG (reference sequence). The DNA for the CDR3 is TGTGCTTCGACCACAGTCTCTGGAAACACCATATATTTT. Its protein product is CASTTVSGNTIYF.

V is TRBV7-2 and J is TRBJ2-1; D ambiguous. The CDR3 spans 11 residues. Trimming took 3 bases from V and 10 from J, leaving 7 bases between them. Germline lookup yields CDR1 SGHTA and CDR2 FQGNSA. CDR3 DNA: TGTGCCAGCAGCTTTTACCAGGAGCAGTTCTTC. Encoded protein: CASSFYQEQFF. The variable domain in full, with the rest retrieved from reference TRBV7-2 and TRBJ2-1, is GAGVSQSPSNKVTEKGKDVELRCDPISGHTALYWYRQSLGQGLEFLIYFQGNSAPDKSGLPSDRFSAERTGGSVSTLTIQRTQQEDSAVYLCASSFYQEQFFGPGTRLTVL.